Following are 3 T cell receptor beta chains from one sample sequenced in a study of human T cells and chemical hapten exposure (dated by TCRdb to the early 2020s). The receptor library was made with RACE. The run used a NextSeq 500. The public reads were reprocessed in TCRdb via fastp at Q25 and MiXCR, keeping in-frame beta chains. Rows with a matching CDR3 protein are joined into one entry that keeps the most common DNA and genes. Recorded for this sample are a few hundred thousand distinct CDR3 sequences; 5.5% of them occurred a single time. About 8.7% of the sample is taken by the ten largest. In light of the paper, this sample's time point label describes: pre-sensitization, week 0. The treatment or condition label for this specimen denotes: therapeutic diphenylcyclopropenone sensitization with weekly scalp DPC. Specimen: whole blood, collected in connection with sensitization to the hapten diphenylcyclopropenone (DPC). The receptors were gathered from a woman aged 18-30 years with alopecia areata. Some clones in this sample may be carry-over from other donors' samples.

This clonotype was seen many times. This rearrangement joins TRBV6-2 or TRBV6-3 to TRBJ2-7, with 15 positions matching TRBD2. Germline CDR1 and CDR2: MNHEY and SVGEGT. The CDR3 spans 20 residues. Trimming at V came to 3 bases and at J to 2 bases, leaving 14 bases not matched to a gene. In DNA form, the CDR3 reads TGTGCCAGCAGTTATATCTCCGGGACTAGCGGGGGGATACGGCCCTACGAGCAGTACTTC. Amino acid sequence: CASSYISGTSGGIRPYEQYF.

The genes are TRBV10-3 and TRBJ2-7, with D perhaps matching TRBD1 or TRBD2 (5 bases each). Per germline, CDR1 ENHRY and CDR2 SYGVKD. The CDR3 contains 14 residues. Trimming pared 5 bases from V and 3 bases from J, leaving 14 bases between. In DNA, the CDR3 is TGTGCCATCAGTTATTCCCGGGACGACTACGAGCAGTACTTC. Its protein is CAISYSRDDYEQYF.

The chain combines TRBV4-2 with TRBJ2-7; D is possibly TRBD1 (5 bases). Germline V gene data show CDR1 as LGHNA and CDR2 as YNFKEQ. V dropped 1 base and J dropped 2 bases, with 9 bases sitting between them. There are 14 residues in the CDR3. The CDR3 region is CASSQGRGTYEQYF. The CDR3 coding sequence is TGTGCCAGCAGCCAAGGTAGGGGTACCTACGAGCAGTACTTC.